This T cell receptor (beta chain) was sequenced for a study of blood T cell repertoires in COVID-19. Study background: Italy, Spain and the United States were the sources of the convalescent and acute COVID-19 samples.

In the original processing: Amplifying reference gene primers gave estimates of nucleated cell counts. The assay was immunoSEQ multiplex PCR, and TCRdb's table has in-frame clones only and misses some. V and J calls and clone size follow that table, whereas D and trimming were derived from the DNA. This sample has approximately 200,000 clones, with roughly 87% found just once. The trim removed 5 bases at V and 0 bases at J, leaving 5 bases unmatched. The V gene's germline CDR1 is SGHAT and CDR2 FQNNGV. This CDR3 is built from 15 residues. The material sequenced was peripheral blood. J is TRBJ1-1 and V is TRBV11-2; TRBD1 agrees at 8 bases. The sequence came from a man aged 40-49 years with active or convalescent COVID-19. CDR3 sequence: CASSAPQGVNTEAFF. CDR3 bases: TGTGCCAGCAGCGCCCCACAGGGGGTGAACACTGAAGCTTTCTTT.